This T cell receptor (beta chain) was obtained from a study of blood T cell repertoires in COVID-19. Using immunoSEQ multiplex PCR, the repertoire was profiled, and TCRdb retains in-frame clones only, with some absent. This table holds around 78,000 clones, less than 95% found once. The specimen sequenced was peripheral blood. The sequence came from a woman between 45 and 65 years old in a cohort sampled during active COVID-19.

The CDR3: CASSPRLAGNIYEQYF. The CDR3 DNA reads TGTGCCAGCAGCCCACGACTAGCGGGAAATATCTACGAGCAGTACTTC. The chain has TRBV9 and TRBJ2-7; 11 bases are shared with TRBD2. Per germline, CDR1 SGDLS and CDR2 YYNGEE. J lost 3 bases, V lost 4 bases, and 9 bases had no gene match. This CDR3 spans 16 amino acids.